This T cell receptor (beta chain) was observed in a study of lymphopenia after photon versus proton radiotherapy. This clone has a handful of counts. Other nucleotide sequences in the sample specify the same CDR3. The table came from immunoSEQ multiplex PCR; TCRdb's copy has only in-frame clones and leaves some out. This table has 150,000 to 200,000 clones, 70% to 90% appearing once. The sample here was peripheral blood, taken from a patient treated with photon-based radiotherapy. The receptor comes from a man aged 50-59 years with gastric cancer.

CDR3 sequence: CASSQGYEQYF. In DNA form, the CDR3 reads TGTGCCAGCAGCCAAGGTTACGAGCAGTACTTC. The chain has TRBV14 and TRBJ2-7; no reliable D call. The CDR3 has 11 amino acids. CDR1 and CDR2 (germline): SGHDN, FVKESK. Trimming took 1 base from V and 4 from J, leaving 2 bases between them. Full variable domain (missing parts from reference TRBV14 and TRBJ2-7): EAGVTQFPSHSVIEKGQTVTLRCDPISGHDNLYWYRRVMGKEIKFLLHFVKESKQDESGMPNNRFLAERTGGTYSTLKVQPAELEDSGVYFCASSQGYEQYFGPGTRLTVT.